The next 15 T cell receptor beta chains were all read from a single sample in a study of Ad26.COV2.S vaccination and SARS-CoV-2 variants. This table comes from immunoSEQ multiplex PCR, and its TCRdb copy is limited to in-frame clones, with some not included. The sample holds some 390,000 clones, 75% to 90% seen once. The treatment was: around 19 received Ad26.COV2.S at low or high dose, single or two shots; roughly 5 received placebo; per-sample allocation not given. It was on day 63 after the first vaccine or placebo injection that samples were taken. Specimen: peripheral blood, collected in a trial of Ad26.COV2.S vaccine versus placebo. The receptor source for this set is a person aged 18 to 65 who received the Ad26.COV2.S COVID-19 vaccine or a placebo.

The genes are TRBV5-1 and TRBJ1-1, with TRBD1 as a possible D gene (6 bases). Trimming cost V 4 bases and J 3 bases, with 16 bases left between them. The CDR3 covers 15 residues. Germline CDR1 and CDR2: SGHRS and YFSETQ. The CDR3 here is CASSREGGADTEAFF. CDR3 coding DNA: TGCGCCAGCAGCCGGGAGGGGGGCGCGGACACTGAAGCTTTCTTT.

In its sample, this clone was seen once. The J gene is TRBJ2-7, the V gene TRBV21-1; the table calls TRBD1, which could not be checked here. TRBV21-1 corresponds to a pseudogene. The CDR3 length is 18 residues. For the CDR3, the DNA is TGTGCCAGCAGCAAAGTTGGCCCCCCGGGACAGGGACCCTACGAGCAGTACTTC. Encoded protein: CASSKVGPPGQGPYEQYF.

V and J are TRBV5-6 and TRBJ2-1, with TRBD2 identical over 8 bases. The length of the CDR3 is 17 residues. The germline gives CDR1 SGHDT, CDR2 YYEEEE. J lost 4 bases, V lost 4 bases, and 13 bases had no gene match. CDR3 nucleotides: TGTGCCAGCAGCACCCTCGGGGGGGGAATGGGGTACAATGAGCAGTTCTTC. The encoded protein is CASSTLGGGMGYNEQFF.

The chain uses TRBV30 and TRBJ1-5, with D maybe TRBD1 (5 bases). Trimming left V 8 bases short and J 0 bases short, with 14 bases between. The CDR3 loop spans 14 amino acids. Germline V lookup: CDR1 GTSNPN, CDR2 SVGIG (reference sequence). CDR3 in DNA: TGTGCCACCGGGCAGGGAATTAGCAATCAGCCCCAGCATTTT. Translating it yields CATGQGISNQPQHF.

This chain joins TRBV11-2 and TRBJ2-3, with no clear D. Trimming shortened V by 5 bases and J by 0 bases, and 15 bases separated the two germline ends. This CDR3 has 16 residues. Germline loops: CDR1 SGHAT, CDR2 FQNNGV. CDR3 sequence (DNA): TGTGCCAGCAGCGGGTTGGGCTACGACAGCACAGATACGCAGTATTTT. This translates into CASSGLGYDSTDTQYF.

CDR3 coding DNA: TGTGCCAGCACCCACAGTGGGACGATGGGAAACACCATATATTTT. As protein: CASTHSGTMGNTIYF. V is TRBV6-6 and J is TRBJ1-3; tentatively, D is TRBD1 (5 bases). The CDR3 totals 15 residues. V dropped 7 bases and J dropped 4 bases, with 17 bases sitting between them. CDR1 MNHNY and CDR2 SVGAGI come from the germline V gene (reference sequence).

The V and J genes are TRBV27 and TRBJ2-3, with TRBD2 matching 9 bases. Unmatched junction bases numbered 6, after V lost 1 base and J lost 4 bases. The CDR3 consists of 16 residues. CDR1 is MNHEY, CDR2 SMNVEV, per germline (reference sequence). The DNA of the CDR3 is TGTGCCAGCAGTTTATGGGGTAGCGGGAGTGCAGATACGCAGTATTTT. Amino acid sequence: CASSLWGSGSADTQYF.

The chain recombines TRBV7-3 with TRBJ2-1; TRBD2 matches 13 bases. There are 16 residues in the CDR3. Germline V gene sequence: CDR1 SGHTA, CDR2 FQGTGA. After removal of 4 bases from V and 9 bases from J, the junction contained 9 bases not matched to a gene. CDR3 loop: CASSSKPGTSGTEQFF. DNA of the CDR3: TGTGCCAGCAGCTCAAAGCCCGGGACTAGCGGGACTGAGCAGTTCTTC.

The genes are TRBV4-1 and TRBJ2-1, with 10 bases fitting TRBD1. The CDR3 covers 13 residues. Germline V gives CDR1 MGHRA, CDR2 YSYEKL. Unmatched junction bases numbered 0, after V lost 6 bases and J lost 4 bases. The DNA of the CDR3 is TGCGCCAGCAGGGACAGGGGGTACAATGAGCAGTTCTTC. Protein product: CASRDRGYNEQFF.

The chain carries TRBV7-9 and TRBJ2-3; TRBD2 matches 7 bases. The CDR3 covers 16 residues. In germline, CDR1 is SEHNR, CDR2 FQNEAQ (reference sequence). The V gene end was trimmed by 5 bases and the J gene end by 1 base; junction bases not matched to a gene: 9. The CDR3 loop reads CASSMSGMTRTDTQYF. In DNA form, the CDR3 reads TGTGCCAGCAGCATGAGCGGGATGACTCGCACAGATACGCAGTATTTT.

The sample holds one count of this clone. This chain connects TRBV27 to TRBJ1-3; 7 nucleotides match TRBD1. Germline CDR1 MNHEY, CDR2 SMNVEV (reference sequence). Germline trimming cut 8 bases from V and 0 bases from J; bases unmatched to any gene: 10. The CDR3 consists of 16 residues. CDR3 residues: CASSEGAGTSGNTIYF. The CDR3 DNA follows: TGTGCCAGCTCTGAGGGGGCAGGGACCTCTGGAAACACCATATATTTT.

The V and J genes are TRBV3-1 (or the pseudogene TRBV3-2) and TRBJ2-7; 10 bases line up with TRBD2. V lost 1 base, J lost 6 bases, and 6 bases stayed unmatched. Per germline, CDR1 LGHDT and CDR2 YNNKEL (reference sequence). CDR3 length: 15 amino acids. The CDR3 DNA is TGTGCCAGCAGCCAAGTAGGGACTAGCGAGGCCGAGCAGTACTTC. This translates into CASSQVGTSEAEQYF.

This chain connects TRBV10-3 to TRBJ2-7, with D unresolved. Germline CDR1 reads ENHRY; CDR2 reads SYGVKD. The V and J ends lost 5 bases and 6 bases respectively, with 11 bases between them. The CDR3 contains 12 residues. The CDR3 DNA is TGTGCCATCAGTTCAGCTTCCGGCGAGCAGTACTTC. The encoded protein is CAISSASGEQYF.

The rearrangement joins TRBV4-1 to TRBJ1-5; perhaps TRBD1 as D (5 bases). The V end lost 0 bases, the J end lost 4 bases, and 10 bases lay between the germline ends. The germline CDR1 and CDR2 sequences are MGHRA and YSYEKL. The CDR3 contains 15 residues. In nucleotides, the CDR3 is TGCGCCAGCAGCCAAGACAGGGTAGGAAATCAGCCCCAGCATTTT. This translates into CASSQDRVGNQPQHF.

The J gene is TRBJ2-7, the V gene TRBV7-8, with 10 bases identical to TRBD2. V lost 5 bases to trimming and J lost 3 bases; unmatched junction nucleotides: 13. The CDR3 runs to 17 residues. Germline V gives CDR1 SGHVS, CDR2 FQNEAQ. The CDR3 is CASSRPVGLAFSYEQYF. In DNA, the CDR3 is TGTGCCAGCAGCCGTCCTGTGGGACTAGCGTTTAGCTACGAGCAGTACTTC. The entire variable domain, with the rest obtained from reference TRBV7-8 and TRBJ2-7, is as follows: GAGVSQSPRYKVAKRGQDVALRCDPISGHVSLFWYQQALGQGPEFLTYFQNEAQLDKSGLPSDRFFAERPEGSVSTLKIQRTQQEDSAVYLCASSRPVGLAFSYEQYFGPGTRLTVT.